Below are 27 T cell receptor beta chains sequenced from a single sample in a study of human T cells and chemical hapten exposure. The time point was: patch test 1, 2 weeks after DPC sensitization. Indicated treatment: therapeutic diphenylcyclopropenone sensitization with weekly scalp DPC. TCRdb ran MiXCR on the RACE reads and lists one entry per CDR3 protein. The table includes 150,000 to 200,000 distinct CDR3 sequences, about 14% detected once. The sequenced sample was whole blood, obtained in connection with sensitization to the hapten diphenylcyclopropenone (DPC). The receptors were sampled from a woman in her 30s with alopecia areata. Some clones in this sample may be carry-over from other donors' samples.

The rearrangement links TRBV28 to TRBJ2-7; D perhaps matches TRBD1 (5 bases). The germline V and J ends were trimmed by 5 bases and 0 bases, with 11 bases remaining between them. CDR3 length: 14 residues. Per germline, CDR1 MDHEN and CDR2 SYDVKM. For the CDR3, the DNA is TGTGCCAGCAGTGCAAACAGGATCTCCTACGAGCAGTACTTC. Translated: CASSANRISYEQYF.

This chain uses TRBV16 with TRBJ1-3; D is unresolved. The CDR3 has 12 residues. Trimming removed 4 bases from V and 8 bases from J, with 9 bases in between. From germline, CDR1 is KGHSY and CDR2 FQNENV. This CDR3 reads CASSLNGHTIYF. The CDR3 DNA sequence: TGTGCCAGCAGCCTGAACGGACACACCATATATTTT.

This clonotype was seen more than once but under ten times. The chain recombines TRBV4-2 with TRBJ2-1; TRBD2 matches at 8 bases. Per germline, CDR1 LGHNA and CDR2 YNFKEQ. Unmatched junction bases numbered 7, after V lost 1 base and J lost 2 bases. The CDR3 is 17 residues long. As DNA, the CDR3 is TGTGCCAGCAGCCAAGTCGGGCGGGGGGTCCCCTACAATGAGCAGTTCTTC. This encodes CASSQVGRGVPYNEQFF.

The table lists this clonotype with a few counts. The chain combines TRBV18 with TRBJ2-5; D is uncertain. The CDR3 runs 13 residues. V lost 6 bases and J 1 base, leaving 9 bases between the germline ends. The germline CDR1 and CDR2 sequences are KGHSH and LQKENI. In DNA, the CDR3 is TGTGCCAGCTCGCCCGACCTCCAAGAGACCCAGTACTTC. Protein product: CASSPDLQETQYF.

This clonotype has more than one count but fewer than ten. The chain uses TRBV6-5 and TRBJ2-7; 10 nucleotides line up with TRBD1. The V gene's germline CDR1 is MNHEY and CDR2 SVGAGI. This CDR3 has 15 residues. The ends lost 5 bases at V and 6 bases at J; junction bases unmatched: 10. CDR3 bases: TGTGCCAGCAGTAGAACCGGGACAGGGGTCCGCGAGCAGTACTTC. Amino acids: CASSRTGTGVREQYF.

This clonotype appeared a few times. V and J are TRBV12-3 or TRBV12-4 and TRBJ2-7; D possibly corresponds to TRBD1 (5 bases). V was pared by 7 bases and J by 1 base, with 14 bases between. The CDR3 is 14 residues long. The CDR3 region has the DNA TGTGCCAGCACGGAGACAGTAACTTCCTACGAGCAGTACTTC. This codes for CASTETVTSYEQYF.

The rearrangement uses TRBV28 and TRBJ2-7; tentatively, D is TRBD1 (6 bases). This CDR3 comprises 14 residues. V was clipped by 8 bases and J by 0 bases, with 14 bases between them. Germline assignment: CDR1 MDHEN and CDR2 SYDVKM. DNA for the CDR3: TGTGCCAGCGCCGGACAGCCCAACTCCTACGAGCAGTACTTC. Encoded protein: CASAGQPNSYEQYF.

The J gene is TRBJ2-1, the V gene TRBV7-2; D gene uncertain. The CDR3 totals 13 residues. The V end was cut by 5 bases, the J end by 5 bases, with 10 bases between. Germline CDR1 reads SGHTA; CDR2 reads FQGNSA. CDR3 in amino acids: CASSPGQNNEQFF. The DNA of the CDR3 is TGTGCCAGCAGCCCGGGCCAAAACAATGAGCAGTTCTTC.

This clonotype was detected only a few times. The rearrangement uses TRBV29-1 and TRBJ1-1; a weak D match, TRBD1 (6 bases). This CDR3 comprises 13 residues. V shed 6 bases and J shed 3 bases, with 14 bases lying between them. Germline V gene sequence: CDR1 SQVTM, CDR2 ANQGSEA. The CDR3 reads CSVLQGSDTEAFF. CDR3 in DNA: TGCAGCGTGTTACAGGGCTCCGACACTGAAGCTTTCTTT.

This clonotype showed up just a few times. V is TRBV7-6 and J is TRBJ2-1; the D is unclear. CDR1 is SGHVS and CDR2 is FNYEAQ in the germline V gene. V was clipped by 0 bases and J by 3 bases, with 9 bases between them. The CDR3 runs to 15 residues. The CDR3 is CASSLARGGYNEQFF. DNA for the CDR3: TGTGCCAGCAGCTTAGCGCGAGGCGGCTACAATGAGCAGTTCTTC.

V is TRBV7-8 and J is TRBJ1-1, with 8 bases matching TRBD1. This CDR3 region has 18 residues. Germline CDR1 SGHVS, CDR2 FQNEAQ. Trimming at V came to 1 base and at J to 1 base, leaving 11 bases not matched to a gene. CDR3 bases: TGTGCCAGCAGCTTAGTCTGGCCAGGGGGCTCGTCGAACACTGAAGCTTTCTTT. Its protein product is CASSLVWPGGSSNTEAFF.

The rearrangement links TRBV6-2 or TRBV6-3 to TRBJ2-1; 7 nucleotides line up with TRBD2. J was trimmed by 2 bases and V by 6 bases; bases with no gene match: 10. Germline CDR1 is MNHEY and CDR2 is SVGEGT. The CDR3 has 16 amino acids. The CDR3 region is CASRELALSAYNEQFF. CDR3 DNA sequence: TGTGCCAGCAGGGAACTAGCGCTATCTGCCTACAATGAGCAGTTCTTC.

The chain uses TRBV7-9 and TRBJ2-3; D gene uncertain. The CDR3 has 11 residues. Trimming took 5 bases from V and 5 from J, leaving 5 bases between them. Germline CDR1 SEHNR, CDR2 FQNEAQ (reference sequence). The CDR3 sequence is CASSQLDTQYF. The CDR3, as DNA: TGTGCCAGCAGCCAGTTAGATACGCAGTATTTT.

The chain carries TRBV6-1 and TRBJ1-2, with TRBD1 as a possible D gene (6 bases). V was shortened by 1 base and J by 2 bases, with 11 bases between the two germline ends. Germline V gene lookup returns CDR1 MNHNS and CDR2 SASEGT. CDR3 length: 15 residues. The CDR3 loop reads CASSEEGRGNYGYTF. The CDR3 DNA reads as TGTGCCAGCAGTGAAGAGGGCAGGGGAAACTATGGCTACACCTTC.

This clonotype was counted ten times or more. V usage is TRBV4-2 and J usage is TRBJ2-1; 8 nucleotides match TRBD2. This CDR3 has 14 amino acids. J gave up 8 bases and V 0 bases, and 3 bases lay outside the gene matches. Germline assignment: CDR1 LGHNA and CDR2 YNFKEQ. The CDR3: CASSQDPAGDEQFF. As DNA, the CDR3 is TGTGCCAGCAGCCAAGACCCAGCGGGAGATGAGCAGTTCTTC.

V usage is TRBV28 and J usage is TRBJ2-7; 7 bases align to TRBD2. J lost 0 bases, V lost 7 bases, and 9 bases had no gene match. This CDR3 has 15 residues. Germline CDR1 reads MDHEN; CDR2 reads SYDVKM. The CDR3 DNA is TGTGCCAGCACCGCGACTAGCTTGACCTCCTACGAGCAGTACTTC. Translation gives CASTATSLTSYEQYF.

This clonotype was picked up a small number of times. This chain connects TRBV6-5 to TRBJ2-2; 9 positions match TRBD1. V was clipped by 5 bases and J by 9 bases; unmatched bases: 10. CDR1 MNHEY and CDR2 SVGAGI come from the germline V gene. The CDR3 covers 15 residues. CDR3 nucleotide sequence: TGTGCCAGCAGTACCTCGACAGGGGGAGTCCGGGAGCTGTTTTTT. Translation gives CASSTSTGGVRELFF.

V is TRBV19 and J is TRBJ1-2, with 8 bases that match TRBD1. The V segment lost 7 bases and the J segment 8 bases; nucleotides outside the gene matches: 9. The CDR3 runs to 13 residues. CDR1 and CDR2 from the germline V gene are LNHDA and SQIVND (reference sequence). The CDR3 spells CASTLQGGYGYTF. CDR3 nucleotides: TGTGCCAGTACCCTACAGGGGGGGTACGGCTACACCTTC.

This clonotype was picked up a small number of times. The chain carries TRBV7-9 and TRBJ1-5, with 9 bases matching TRBD1. The CDR3 has 16 amino acids. Trimming at V came to 5 bases and at J to 4 bases, leaving 9 bases not matched to a gene. CDR1 is SEHNR and CDR2 is FQNEAQ in the germline V gene (reference sequence). This CDR3 reads CASSQITGGKNQPQHF. The CDR3 DNA reads as TGTGCCAGCAGCCAAATAACAGGGGGCAAGAATCAGCCCCAGCATTTT. Full variable domain (missing parts from reference TRBV7-9 and TRBJ1-5): DTGVSQNPRHKITKRGQNVTFRCDPISEHNRLYWYRQTLGQGPEFLTYFQNEAQLEKSRLLSDRFSAERPKGSFSTLEIQRTEQGDSAMYLCASSQITGGKNQPQHFGDGTRLSIL.

In DNA, the CDR3 is TGTGCCAGCAGTCATGATCAGGGGACTGGAAACACCATATATTTT. Translation: CASSHDQGTGNTIYF. J is TRBJ1-3 and V is TRBV6-2 or TRBV6-3; D may be TRBD1 (6 bases). This CDR3 comprises 15 residues. The V end was cut by 5 bases, the J end by 2 bases, with 13 bases between. Germline-derived CDR1 and CDR2 are MNHEY and SVGEGT.

The chain recombines TRBV11-2 with TRBJ1-2; D is undetermined. The V gene lost 6 bases and the J gene lost 5 bases, with 16 bases spanning the gap. Germline CDR1 and CDR2: SGHAT and FQNNGV. CDR3 size: 14 residues. The CDR3 DNA follows: TGTGCCAGCAGTGAGAGTAGGAGGGAATATGGCTACACCTTC. This translates into CASSESRREYGYTF.

In this sample, this clonotype turned up a few times. CDR3 in DNA: TGTGCCACCAGCAGAGATTGGACCGCTAGCGGGAGAGCTGAAGGGCAGTACTTC. This codes for CATSRDWTASGRAEGQYF. The chain has TRBV15 and TRBJ2-7; TRBD2 agrees at 10 bases. The germline V gene encodes CDR1 LNHNV and CDR2 YYDKDF (reference sequence). Trimming cost V 0 bases and J 9 bases; bases outside gene matches: 17. The CDR3 has 18 residues.

This clonotype was seen at least ten times. The chain joins TRBV7-3 to TRBJ2-2; D remains unclear. Trimming took 6 bases from V and 1 from J, leaving 6 bases between them. The CDR3 runs 13 residues. The germline V gene has CDR1 SGHTA and CDR2 FQGTGA. As DNA, the CDR3 is TGTGCCAGCAGGCGGAGGAACACCGGGGAGCTGTTTTTT. Translated: CASRRRNTGELFF.

The gene calls are TRBV4-3 and TRBJ2-2; no definite D call. The V end lost 1 base, the J end lost 5 bases, and 11 bases lay between the germline ends. This CDR3 region has 15 residues. The germline CDR1 and CDR2 sequences are LGHNA and YSLEER. The CDR3 DNA reads as TGCGCCAGCAGCCAAGGAATAGTAGATACCGGGGAGCTGTTTTTT. Protein sequence: CASSQGIVDTGELFF.

This rearrangement joins TRBV27 to TRBJ1-6; 8 nucleotides align to TRBD1. Germline V gene data show CDR1 as MNHEY and CDR2 as SMNVEV (reference sequence). Trimming at V came to 6 bases and at J to 0 bases, leaving 10 bases not matched to a gene. The CDR3 length is 18 residues. The CDR3 sequence is CASRRTGSNNSYNSPLHF. The CDR3 region has the DNA TGTGCCAGCAGACGGACAGGGTCAAACAACTCCTATAATTCACCCCTCCACTTT.

The sample holds many counts of this clonotype. The chain joins TRBV4-3 to TRBJ1-6; 9 bases are shared with TRBD1. Germline CDR1 is LGHNA and CDR2 is YSLEER. CDR3 length: 15 residues. J was trimmed by 10 bases and V by 2 bases; bases with no gene match: 6. The CDR3, as DNA: TGCGCCAGCAGCCAAATCCCTACAGGGGGCTCACCCCTCCACTTT. Translating gives CASSQIPTGGSPLHF.

This sequence joins TRBV20-1 and TRBJ1-5, with D unclear. V dropped 0 bases and J dropped 7 bases, with 13 bases sitting between them. The germline CDR1 and CDR2 sequences are DFQATT and SNEGSKA (reference sequence). CDR3 size: 14 residues. CDR3 protein: CSARDRAPGQPQHF. CDR3 bases: TGCAGTGCTAGAGATCGGGCACCTGGGCAGCCCCAGCATTTT.